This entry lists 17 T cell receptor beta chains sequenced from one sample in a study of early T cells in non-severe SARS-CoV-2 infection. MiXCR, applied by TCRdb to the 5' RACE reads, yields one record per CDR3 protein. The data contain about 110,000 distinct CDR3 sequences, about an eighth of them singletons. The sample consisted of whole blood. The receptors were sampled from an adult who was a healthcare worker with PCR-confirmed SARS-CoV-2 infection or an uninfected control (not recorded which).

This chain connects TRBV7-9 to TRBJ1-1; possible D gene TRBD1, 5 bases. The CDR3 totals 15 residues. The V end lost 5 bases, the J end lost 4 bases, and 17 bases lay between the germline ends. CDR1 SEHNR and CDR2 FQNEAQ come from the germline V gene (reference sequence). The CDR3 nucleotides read TGTGCCAGCAGCACAAGACAGAGCAAACGCACTGAAGCTTTCTTT. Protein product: CASSTRQSKRTEAFF.

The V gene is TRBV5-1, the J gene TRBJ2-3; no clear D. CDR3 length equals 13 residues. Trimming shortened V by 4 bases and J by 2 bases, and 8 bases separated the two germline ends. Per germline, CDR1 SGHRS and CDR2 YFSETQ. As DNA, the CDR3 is TGCGCCAGCAGCCTACAATTCACAGATACGCAGTATTTT. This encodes CASSLQFTDTQYF.

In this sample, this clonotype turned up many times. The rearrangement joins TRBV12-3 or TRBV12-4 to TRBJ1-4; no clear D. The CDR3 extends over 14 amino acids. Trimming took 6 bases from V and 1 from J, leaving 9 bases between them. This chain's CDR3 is CASSRRRTNEKLFF. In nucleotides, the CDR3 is TGTGCCAGCAGCCGACGGAGAACTAATGAAAAACTGTTTTTT.

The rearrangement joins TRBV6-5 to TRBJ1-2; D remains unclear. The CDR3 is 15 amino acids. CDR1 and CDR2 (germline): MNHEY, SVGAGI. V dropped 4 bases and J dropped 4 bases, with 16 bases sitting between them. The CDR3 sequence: CASSLGSSVTYGYTF. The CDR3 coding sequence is TGTGCCAGCAGTTTAGGCTCAAGCGTTACCTATGGCTACACCTTC.

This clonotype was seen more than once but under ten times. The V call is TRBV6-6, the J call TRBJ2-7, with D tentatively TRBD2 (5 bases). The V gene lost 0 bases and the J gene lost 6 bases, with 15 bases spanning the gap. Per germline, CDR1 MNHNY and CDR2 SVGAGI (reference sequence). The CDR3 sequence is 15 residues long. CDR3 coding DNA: TGTGCCAGCAGTTACTCATTCGAGGGTAAGGGCGAGCAGTACTTC. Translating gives CASSYSFEGKGEQYF.

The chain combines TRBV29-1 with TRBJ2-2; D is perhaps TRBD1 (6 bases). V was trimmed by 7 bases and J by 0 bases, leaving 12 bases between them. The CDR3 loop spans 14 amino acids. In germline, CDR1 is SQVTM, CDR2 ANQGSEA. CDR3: CSGGQRANTGELFF. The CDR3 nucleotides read TGCAGCGGCGGACAGCGCGCGAACACCGGGGAGCTGTTTTTT.

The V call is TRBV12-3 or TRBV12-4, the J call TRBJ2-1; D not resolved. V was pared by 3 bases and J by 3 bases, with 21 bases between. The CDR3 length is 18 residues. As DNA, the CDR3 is TGTGCCAGCAGTTTGAACCCCCCGGGTAGGCGGATCTACAATGAGCAGTTCTTC. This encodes CASSLNPPGRRIYNEQFF.

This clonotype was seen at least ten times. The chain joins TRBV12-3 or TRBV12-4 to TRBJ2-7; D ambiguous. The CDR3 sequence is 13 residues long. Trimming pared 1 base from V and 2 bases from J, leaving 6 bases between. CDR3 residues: CASSLGTTYEQYF. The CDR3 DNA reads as TGTGCCAGCAGTTTAGGGACCACCTACGAGCAGTACTTC.

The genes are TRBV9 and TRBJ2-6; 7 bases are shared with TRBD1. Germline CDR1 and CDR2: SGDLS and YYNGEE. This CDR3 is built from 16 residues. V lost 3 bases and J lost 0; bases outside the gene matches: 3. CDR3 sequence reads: CASSGTGGSGANVLTF. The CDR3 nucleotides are TGTGCCAGCAGCGGGACAGGAGGCTCTGGGGCCAACGTCCTGACTTTC.

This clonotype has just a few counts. This CDR3 is CASSPGSPSGNEKLFF. CDR3 nucleotides: TGTGCCAGCAGCCCGGGCTCCCCTAGTGGCAATGAAAAACTGTTTTTT. The chain couples TRBV5-6 to TRBJ1-4; no reliable D call. From germline, CDR1 is SGHDT and CDR2 YYEEEE. With 4 bases removed from V and 5 bases from J, the gap between germline ends came to 18 bases. This CDR3 has 16 amino acids.

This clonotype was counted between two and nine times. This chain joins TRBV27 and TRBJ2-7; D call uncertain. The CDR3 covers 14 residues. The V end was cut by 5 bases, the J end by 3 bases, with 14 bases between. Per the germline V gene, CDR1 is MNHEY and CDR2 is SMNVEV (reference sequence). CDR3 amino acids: CASSPRPARYEQYF. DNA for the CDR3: TGTGCCAGCAGTCCTCGTCCCGCCCGCTACGAGCAGTACTTC.

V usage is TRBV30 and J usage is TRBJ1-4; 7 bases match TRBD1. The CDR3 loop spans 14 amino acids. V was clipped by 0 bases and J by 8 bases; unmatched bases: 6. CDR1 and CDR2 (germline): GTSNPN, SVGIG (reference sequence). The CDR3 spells CAWSVGGGGEKLFF. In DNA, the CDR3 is TGTGCCTGGAGTGTTGGAGGGGGCGGCGAAAAACTGTTTTTT.

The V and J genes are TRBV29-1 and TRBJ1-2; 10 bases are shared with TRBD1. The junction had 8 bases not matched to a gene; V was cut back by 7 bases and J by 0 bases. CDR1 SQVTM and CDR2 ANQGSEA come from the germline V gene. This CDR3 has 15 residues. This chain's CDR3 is CSAAGQGGTNYGYTF. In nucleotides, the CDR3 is TGCAGCGCCGCCGGACAGGGGGGTACTAACTATGGCTACACCTTC. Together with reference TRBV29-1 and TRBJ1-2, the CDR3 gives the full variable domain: SAVISQKPSRDICQRGTSLTIQCQVDSQVTMMFWYRQQPGQSLTLIATANQGSEATYESGFVIDKFPISRPNLTFSTLTVSNMSPEDSSIYLCSAAGQGGTNYGYTFGSGTRLTVV.

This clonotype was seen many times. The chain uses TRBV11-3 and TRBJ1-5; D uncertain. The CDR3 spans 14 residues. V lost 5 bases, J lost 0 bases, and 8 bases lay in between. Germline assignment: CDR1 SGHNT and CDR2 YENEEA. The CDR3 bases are TGTGCCAGCAGCCCGGACGGTAGCAATCAGCCCCAGCATTTT. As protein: CASSPDGSNQPQHF.

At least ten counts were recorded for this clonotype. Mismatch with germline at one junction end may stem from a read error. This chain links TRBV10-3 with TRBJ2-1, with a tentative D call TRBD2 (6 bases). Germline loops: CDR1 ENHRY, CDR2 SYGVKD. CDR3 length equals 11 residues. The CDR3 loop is CAIGRLGDENF. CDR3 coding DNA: TGTGCCATCGGGAGACTAGGAGATGAGAACTTC.

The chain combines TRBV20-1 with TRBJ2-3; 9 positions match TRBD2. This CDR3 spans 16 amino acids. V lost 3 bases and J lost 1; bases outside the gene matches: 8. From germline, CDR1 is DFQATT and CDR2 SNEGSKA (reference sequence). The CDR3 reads CSARRAGGRGTDTQYF. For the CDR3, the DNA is TGCAGTGCTAGGCGAGCGGGGGGACGGGGCACAGATACGCAGTATTTT.

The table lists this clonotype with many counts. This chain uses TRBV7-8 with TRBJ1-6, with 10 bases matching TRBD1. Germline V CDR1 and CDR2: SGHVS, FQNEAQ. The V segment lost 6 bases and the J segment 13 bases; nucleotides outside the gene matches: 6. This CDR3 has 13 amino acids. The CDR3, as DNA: TGTGCCAGCAGTCTCGGACAGGGGGTTCCCCTCCACTTT. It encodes CASSLGQGVPLHF.